This T cell receptor beta chain was identified during a study of T-cell reconstitution after alpha-beta-depleted transplantation in children. Whole-study findings and limits: Recipient T cells and thymic progenitors that survived were the source of the high TCRbeta diversity seen at day 60 in some patients. By one year post-transplant, T-cell counts and diversity largely arose from T cells that were newly produced. In patients about two months after transplant, alpha-beta T cells reportedly arose from several hundred expanded graft clones.

Trimming pared 0 bases from V and 7 bases from J, leaving 8 bases between. Germline values: CDR1 LNHDA, CDR2 SQIVND (reference sequence). The CDR3 is 13 amino acids. This clonotype was observed a handful of times. The antigen is not known. Molecular barcoding with unique molecular identifiers was used for the TCRbeta library. TCRdb processed the PCR reads anew with MiXCR; each CDR3 protein has one entry. The sample lists about 490,000 distinct CDR3 sequences, 10% to 13% seen once, with about 2% in the top ten. Specimen: PBMCs, collected before TCRalphabeta/CD19-depleted stem cell transplant. The TCR sequence derives from a child aged 2-9 years with inherited bone marrow failure, due to receive a stem cell transplant. V and J are TRBV19 and TRBJ2-3; D gene uncertain. In DNA, the CDR3 is TGTGCCAGTAGTATAGACCCCGGGCATACGCAGTATTTT. Translation: CASSIDPGHTQYF.